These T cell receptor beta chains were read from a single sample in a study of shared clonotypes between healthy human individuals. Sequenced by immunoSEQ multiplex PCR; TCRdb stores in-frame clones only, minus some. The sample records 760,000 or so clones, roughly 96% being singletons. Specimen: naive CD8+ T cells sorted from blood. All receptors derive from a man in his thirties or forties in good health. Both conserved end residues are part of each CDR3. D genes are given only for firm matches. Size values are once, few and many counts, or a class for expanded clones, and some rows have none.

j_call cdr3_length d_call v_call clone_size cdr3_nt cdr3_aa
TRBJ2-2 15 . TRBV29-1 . TGCAGCGTTGAAGGGGCAGACCCGAACACCGGGGAGCTGTTTTTT CSVEGADPNTGELFF
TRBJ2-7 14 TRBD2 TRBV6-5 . TGTGCCAGCAGTTACGGGACTAGCGACTACGAGCAGTACTTC CASSYGTSDYEQYF
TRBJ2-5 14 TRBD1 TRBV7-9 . TGTGCCAGCAGCTTTCAGGGGGCGCGGGAGACCCAGTACTTC CASSFQGARETQYF
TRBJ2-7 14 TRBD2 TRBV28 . TGTGCCAGCAGCCTAGCGGGAGGGCCCTACGAGCAGTACTTC CASSLAGGPYEQYF
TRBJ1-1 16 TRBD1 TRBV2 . TGTGCCAGCAGTGAGGGGACAGGGGTCTTGAACACTGAAGCTTTCTTT CASSEGTGVLNTEAFF
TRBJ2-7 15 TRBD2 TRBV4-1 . TGCGCCAGCAGCATTACTAGCGGCCCCTCCTACGAGCAGTACTTC CASSITSGPSYEQYF
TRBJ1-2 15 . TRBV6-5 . TGTGCCAGCAGTCAATCCCAAGGCGGCGGGGAAGGCTACACCTTC CASSQSQGGGEGYTF
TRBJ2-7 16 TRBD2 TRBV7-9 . TGTGCCAGCAGACCGACTAGCGGGACTCCTCCTTACGAGCAGTACTTC CASRPTSGTPPYEQYF
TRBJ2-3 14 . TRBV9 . TGTGCCAGCGGAACGGGACAAGACACAGATACGCAGTATTTT CASGTGQDTDTQYF
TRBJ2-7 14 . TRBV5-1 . TGCGCCAGCAGCTTGGTGAGCCGGACCTACGAGCAGTACTTC CASSLVSRTYEQYF
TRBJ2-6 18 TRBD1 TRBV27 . TGTGCCAGCAGTTTAGGGACAGGGGACCTCTCTGGGGCCAACGTCCTGACTTTC CASSLGTGDLSGANVLTF
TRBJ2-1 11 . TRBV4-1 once TGCGCCAGCAGCCAGGGGAATGAGCAGTTCTTC CASSQGNEQFF
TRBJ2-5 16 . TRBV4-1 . TGCGCCAGCAGCCAAGATCCGATTGGGATGGGCGAGACCCAGTACTTC CASSQDPIGMGETQYF
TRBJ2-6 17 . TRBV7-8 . TGTGCCAGCAGCTTAGCGTACCGTGGAACTGGGGCCAACGTCCTGACTTTC CASSLAYRGTGANVLTF
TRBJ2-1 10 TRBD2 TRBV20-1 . TGCAGTGCCAGAGAAGGACTAGAGTTCTTC CSAREGLEFF
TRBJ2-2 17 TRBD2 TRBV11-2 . TGTGCCAGCAGCTTAGATCGACTAGCGTCGAACACCGGGGAGCTGTTTTTT CASSLDRLASNTGELFF
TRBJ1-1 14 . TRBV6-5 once TGTGCCAGCAGTTTTGGCCGTAAGGGGACTGAAGCTTTCTTT CASSFGRKGTEAFF
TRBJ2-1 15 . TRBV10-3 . TGTGCCATCAGTGAGTCCGTAGGGGTTTACAATGAGCAGTTCTTC CAISESVGVYNEQFF
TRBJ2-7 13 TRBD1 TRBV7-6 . TGTGCCAGCCGGGCAGGGGGCGATTACGAGCAGTACTTC CASRAGGDYEQYF
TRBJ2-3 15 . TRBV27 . TGTGCCAGCAGTCTAGGGTTAGTTAGTTCAGATACGCAGTATTTT CASSLGLVSSDTQYF
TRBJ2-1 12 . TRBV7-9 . TGTGCCAGCAGCTTAAGTGACAATGAGCAGTTCTTC CASSLSDNEQFF
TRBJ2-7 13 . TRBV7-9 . TGTGCCAGCAGCTTTGACAGCTCCTACGAGCAGTACTTC CASSFDSSYEQYF
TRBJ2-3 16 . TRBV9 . TGTGCCAGCAGCGTTCTGAGGGATACTAGCACAGATACGCAGTATTTT CASSVLRDTSTDTQYF
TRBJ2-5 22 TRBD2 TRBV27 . TGTGCCAGCAAGGGCAGATCAACTACCGGACTAGCGGGAGAGTTCTTTTGGGAGACCCAGTACTTC CASKGRSTTGLAGEFFWETQYF
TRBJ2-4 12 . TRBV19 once TGTGCCAGCGGGGGAGCCAAAAACATTCAGTACTTC CASGGAKNIQYF
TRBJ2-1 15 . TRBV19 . TGTGCCAGTAGTATTACTTTACCTAGCTACAATGAGCAGTTCTTC CASSITLPSYNEQFF
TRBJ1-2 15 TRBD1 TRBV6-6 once TGTGCCAGCAGTTACGGGGACAGGGGGTTCTATGGCTACACCTTC CASSYGDRGFYGYTF
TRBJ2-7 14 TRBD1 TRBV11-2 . TGTGCCAGCAGCATCCCGGGACAGGCCTACGAGCAGTACTTC CASSIPGQAYEQYF
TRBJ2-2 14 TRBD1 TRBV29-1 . TGCAGCGTTGGACCGACAGGGAGACCCGGGGAGCTGTTTTTT CSVGPTGRPGELFF
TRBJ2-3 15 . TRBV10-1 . TGCGCCAGCAGTGAGTTGGGTAGGGGCACAGATACGCAGTATTTT CASSELGRGTDTQYF
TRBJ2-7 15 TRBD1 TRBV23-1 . TGCGCCAGCACAAGGGACAGGGAAAAGGTATACGAGCAGTACTTC CASTRDREKVYEQYF
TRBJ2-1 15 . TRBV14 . TGTGCCAGCAGCCCAGGGGTTTCGGCCTACAATGAGCAGTTCTTC CASSPGVSAYNEQFF
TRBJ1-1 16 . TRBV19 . TGTGCCAGTAGTCGAGGGGAAGGGTTGGTGAACACTGAAGCTTTCTTT CASSRGEGLVNTEAFF
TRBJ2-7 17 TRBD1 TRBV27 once TGTGCCAGCAGTTTAAATGCTTGGGACAGTAGTATCTACGAGCAGTACTTC CASSLNAWDSSIYEQYF
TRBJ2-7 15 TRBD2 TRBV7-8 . TGTGCCAGCACCCCGGCGGCTAGCGGAGCCTACGAGCAGTACTTC CASTPAASGAYEQYF
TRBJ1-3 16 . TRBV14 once TGTGCCAGCAGCCTGGACCGATACTGGATTGGAAACACCATATATTTT CASSLDRYWIGNTIYF
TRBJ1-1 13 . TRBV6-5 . TGTGCCGGGTCAAGGGGTAAGGGCACTGAAGCTTTCTTT CAGSRGKGTEAFF
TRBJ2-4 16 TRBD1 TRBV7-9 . TGTGCCAGCAGCCCCCGTGACAGGGCCGAAGGAAACATTCAGTACTTC CASSPRDRAEGNIQYF
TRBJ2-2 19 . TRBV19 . TGTGCCAGCAGACCGGCCCCGATATTGACAGGAGGGTACACCGGGGAGCTGTTTTTT CASRPAPILTGGYTGELFF
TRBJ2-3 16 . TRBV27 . TGTGCCAGCAGTTCGGAGGGGTGGACTAGCACAGATACGCAGTATTTT CASSSEGWTSTDTQYF
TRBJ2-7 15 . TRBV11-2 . TGTGCCAGCAGCTTCATCAGGGCTCCCTCCTACGAGCAGTACTTC CASSFIRAPSYEQYF
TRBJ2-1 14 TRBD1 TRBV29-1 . TGCAGCGGCGATACAGGGGACCACTACAATGAGCAGTTCTTC CSGDTGDHYNEQFF
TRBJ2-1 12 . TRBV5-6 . TGTGCCAGCAGCTTAATCCACAATGAGCAGTTCTTC CASSLIHNEQFF
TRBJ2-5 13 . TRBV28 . TGTGCCAGCGCTGTACCGTACCAAGAGACCCAGTACTTC CASAVPYQETQYF
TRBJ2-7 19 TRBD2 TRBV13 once TGTGCCAGCAGCTCGGGTGCCCTCTCCGTGGGACTAGCGGGAGGCGAGCAGTACTTC CASSSGALSVGLAGGEQYF
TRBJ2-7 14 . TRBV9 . TGTGCCAGCAGCGTAGATCACCTCACCTACGAGCAGTACTTC CASSVDHLTYEQYF
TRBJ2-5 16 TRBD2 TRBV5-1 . TGCGCCAGCAGCTTGGGGGTAGCGGGAATACAAGAGACCCAGTACTTC CASSLGVAGIQETQYF